This T cell receptor (beta chain) was profiled in a study of OX40 agonist ivuxolimab in advanced cancers. Turning to the study itself: Ivuxolimab, an antibody acting as an agonist of OX40 (CD134), was used to treat patients. Six ivuxolimab dose levels, 0.01 to 10 mg/kg, were given intravenously every 2 weeks.

TCRdb keeps only in-frame clones here, not all; method: immunoSEQ multiplex PCR. The sample holds 41,000 or so clones; approximately 80% are singletons and the top ten take under 3.5%. With regard to this clone: Its antigen is unidentified.

Whole-study findings and limits: Partly responding patients at 0.1-3.0 mg/kg showed some of the smallest clonal expansion.

CDR1 and CDR2 (germline): MDHEN, SYDVKM. The CDR3 has 15 residues. V was pared by 5 bases and J by 3 bases, with 16 bases between. Enrollment shut out patients with autoimmune disease history or systemic immunosuppression. The TCR originated in an adult with an advanced solid tumor such as melanoma, head and neck, liver or kidney cancer. The gene calls are TRBV28 and TRBJ1-2; unclear D gene. The specimen comprised CD4+ or CD8+ T cells sorted from blood, sampled in a trial of the OX40 agonist ivuxolimab. The CDR3 DNA reads as TGTGCCAGCAGTATTGCGGCAGGTTTGGACTATGGCTACACCTTC. Protein: CASSIAAGLDYGYTF.